Listed below are T cell receptor beta chains from one sample, sequenced in a study of response to subunit inactivated influenza vaccine. Each CDR3 protein is one row after TCRdb ran MiXCR on the RT-PCR reads. This sample carries around 200,000 distinct CDR3 sequences, approximately 12% of them seen once, and the ten largest clones take about 29%. This sample was shared with a second study, whose subject was T cells expressing NK-cell markers.

The material sequenced was CD8+ T cells sorted from PBMCs, taken 11 to 12 days after vaccination. These receptors originate from a man aged 45-60 years who received an inactivated influenza vaccine. Each CDR3 is given with its conserved first and last residue. D genes are given only for firm matches. Only part of the rows carry a size: once, few, many, or a class if the clone is expanded.

v_gene: TRBV12-3/TRBV12-4
abundance: .
j_gene: TRBJ2-1
d_gene: TRBD2
CDR3nt: TGTGCCAGCAGTTTAGGAGCGGGGGGTTACAATGAGCAGTTCTTC
CDR3aa: CASSLGAGGYNEQFF

v_gene: TRBV12-3/TRBV12-4
abundance: .
j_gene: TRBJ2-5
d_gene: TRBD1
CDR3nt: TGTGCCAGCAGCGACGACAGGGTTTTAGAGACCCAGTACTTC
CDR3aa: CASSDDRVLETQYF

v_gene: TRBV6-5
abundance: .
j_gene: TRBJ2-1
d_gene: .
CDR3nt: TGTGCCAGCAGTTACCTGGGACGAGAGGTCGTCGATGAGCAGTTCTTC
CDR3aa: CASSYLGREVVDEQFF

v_gene: TRBV20-1
abundance: .
j_gene: TRBJ2-1
d_gene: .
CDR3nt: TGCAGTGCTAGAACGATCGATGAGCAGTTCTTC
CDR3aa: CSARTIDEQFF

v_gene: TRBV10-2
abundance: few
j_gene: TRBJ2-7
d_gene: .
CDR3nt: TGCGCCAGCAGGGACGTCCTATTTGGCCACGAGCAGTACTTC
CDR3aa: CASRDVLFGHEQYF

v_gene: TRBV24-1
abundance: few
j_gene: TRBJ2-3
d_gene: .
CDR3nt: TGTGCCACCAGCACCGGGACTCTAGCTCCAGATACGCAGTATTTT
CDR3aa: CATSTGTLAPDTQYF

v_gene: TRBV7-8
abundance: few
j_gene: TRBJ1-6
d_gene: .
CDR3nt: TGTGCCAGCGCGGGCCCAGGCAATTCACCCCTCCACTTT
CDR3aa: CASAGPGNSPLHF

v_gene: TRBV6-2/TRBV6-3
abundance: .
j_gene: TRBJ2-7
d_gene: .
CDR3nt: TGTGCCAGCAGTTACGGTTCTAGCGACCAGAGCTACGAGCAGTACTTC
CDR3aa: CASSYGSSDQSYEQYF

v_gene: TRBV5-6
abundance: few
j_gene: TRBJ1-2
d_gene: .
CDR3nt: TGTGCCAGCAGCTCTGACGACTATGGCTACACCTTC
CDR3aa: CASSSDDYGYTF

v_gene: TRBV4-2
abundance: few
j_gene: TRBJ2-7
d_gene: TRBD2
CDR3nt: TGTGCCAGCAGCCAAGAACGGCTAGCGGACCTCTACGAGCAGTACTTC
CDR3aa: CASSQERLADLYEQYF

v_gene: TRBV29-1
abundance: once
j_gene: TRBJ2-1
d_gene: TRBD2
CDR3nt: TGCAGAGTTGAGCGGGAGCTTAAAAATGAGCAGTTCTTC
CDR3aa: CRVERELKNEQFF

v_gene: TRBV29-1
abundance: few
j_gene: TRBJ2-3
d_gene: TRBD2
CDR3nt: TGCAGCGTTGAGGTGACGATTCTTCCACTAGTAGCGGGGGCCCCAGATACGCAGTATTTT
CDR3aa: CSVEVTILPLVAGAPDTQYF

v_gene: TRBV6-2/TRBV6-3
abundance: few
j_gene: TRBJ2-5
d_gene: .
CDR3nt: TGTGCCAGCAGTTACCCGGCGGGAAACCAAGAGACCCAGTACTTC
CDR3aa: CASSYPAGNQETQYF

v_gene: TRBV11-2
abundance: .
j_gene: TRBJ2-1
d_gene: TRBD2
CDR3nt: TGTGCCAGCAGCTTAGGCGGACTAGCAAAGGATGAGCAGTTCTTC
CDR3aa: CASSLGGLAKDEQFF

v_gene: TRBV12-3/TRBV12-4
abundance: .
j_gene: TRBJ2-1
d_gene: .
CDR3nt: TGTGCCAGCAGTTCGGGGACCTACTTGCCGGATGGGCTCTTC
CDR3aa: CASSSGTYLPDGLF

v_gene: TRBV28
abundance: .
j_gene: TRBJ1-6
d_gene: .
CDR3nt: TGTGCCAGCAGTTTATCCGCGGGAGATAATTCACCCCTCCACTTT
CDR3aa: CASSLSAGDNSPLHF

v_gene: TRBV5-1
abundance: .
j_gene: TRBJ2-1
d_gene: .
CDR3nt: TGCGCCAGCAGCCTTTACGCAACGGGAGTCGGGGATGAGCAGTTCTTC
CDR3aa: CASSLYATGVGDEQFF

v_gene: TRBV27
abundance: .
j_gene: TRBJ1-5
d_gene: .
CDR3nt: TGTGCCAGCAGTTTTCGGGCGATCAATCAGCCCCAGCATTTT
CDR3aa: CASSFRAINQPQHF

v_gene: TRBV27
abundance: .
j_gene: TRBJ2-1
d_gene: .
CDR3nt: TGTGCCAGCAGTGGGGAGGTCTGGGATGAGCAGTTCTTC
CDR3aa: CASSGEVWDEQFF

v_gene: TRBV7-2
abundance: .
j_gene: TRBJ2-7
d_gene: .
CDR3nt: TGTGCCAGCAGCTTAGGAGACTCCTTTCCCTACGAGCAGTACTTC
CDR3aa: CASSLGDSFPYEQYF

v_gene: TRBV7-8
abundance: .
j_gene: TRBJ2-1
d_gene: .
CDR3nt: TGTGCCAGCAGCTTAGCGGGGGGAATGAGTGAGCAGTTCTTC
CDR3aa: CASSLAGGMSEQFF

v_gene: TRBV6-1
abundance: few
j_gene: TRBJ2-7
d_gene: .
CDR3nt: TGTGCCAGCTTAATGCCTAGCCCCGGCGAGCAGTACTTC
CDR3aa: CASLMPSPGEQYF

v_gene: TRBV20-1
abundance: .
j_gene: TRBJ1-5
d_gene: .
CDR3nt: TGCAGTGCTATAACTTTGGGGCAGGGCAATCAGCCCCAGCATTTT
CDR3aa: CSAITLGQGNQPQHF

v_gene: TRBV4-3
abundance: few
j_gene: TRBJ2-5
d_gene: TRBD2
CDR3nt: TGCGCCAGCAGCCAAGTGGATAGCGGGGGGGCCCAGTACTTC
CDR3aa: CASSQVDSGGAQYF

v_gene: TRBV4-3
abundance: .
j_gene: TRBJ2-2
d_gene: .
CDR3nt: TGCGCCAGCAGCCACTCTAAAGGACTCGGCGGGGAGCTGTTTTTT
CDR3aa: CASSHSKGLGGELFF

v_gene: TRBV12-3/TRBV12-4
abundance: many
j_gene: TRBJ1-2
d_gene: TRBD1
CDR3nt: TGTGCCAGCAGTCCCGGGACAGGGGGTTCCTATGGCTACACCTTC
CDR3aa: CASSPGTGGSYGYTF

v_gene: TRBV4-3
abundance: many
j_gene: TRBJ2-7
d_gene: .
CDR3nt: TGCGCCAGCAGCCAAGGGACGATCTACGAGCAGTACTTC
CDR3aa: CASSQGTIYEQYF

v_gene: TRBV4-1
abundance: .
j_gene: TRBJ2-7
d_gene: .
CDR3nt: TGCGCCAGCAGCCAAGTCTCGGCTCCCCTCTCCTACGAGCAGTACTTC
CDR3aa: CASSQVSAPLSYEQYF

v_gene: TRBV6-2/TRBV6-3
abundance: many
j_gene: TRBJ2-7
d_gene: .
CDR3nt: TGTGCCAGCAGTTATACGGAAACAGGGGAGCAGTACTTC
CDR3aa: CASSYTETGEQYF

v_gene: TRBV2
abundance: .
j_gene: TRBJ2-5
d_gene: .
CDR3nt: TGTGCCAGCAGTGGGGACGGATACCAAGAGACCCAGTACTTC
CDR3aa: CASSGDGYQETQYF

v_gene: TRBV20-1
abundance: many
j_gene: TRBJ1-3
d_gene: .
CDR3nt: TGCAGTGCTAGAGATGGCGGCGACAACACCATATATTTT
CDR3aa: CSARDGGDNTIYF

v_gene: TRBV4-3
abundance: many
j_gene: TRBJ2-2
d_gene: TRBD2
CDR3nt: TGCGCCAGCAGCCACCCCGGGAGGGGCACCGGGGAGCTGTTTTTT
CDR3aa: CASSHPGRGTGELFF

v_gene: TRBV19
abundance: few
j_gene: TRBJ2-1
d_gene: TRBD1
CDR3nt: TGTGCCAGTAGTCCGGGACAGGGTTGGGGTGAGCAGTTCTTC
CDR3aa: CASSPGQGWGEQFF

v_gene: TRBV12-3/TRBV12-4
abundance: .
j_gene: TRBJ1-5
d_gene: .
CDR3nt: TGTGCCAGCAGCTCGGACTCTCCGGGTAGCAATCAGCCCCAGCATTTT
CDR3aa: CASSSDSPGSNQPQHF

v_gene: TRBV29-1
abundance: many
j_gene: TRBJ2-7
d_gene: TRBD2
CDR3nt: TGCAGCGTTGGGCGGTCGGCGGGAGATGGCGAGCAGTACTTC
CDR3aa: CSVGRSAGDGEQYF

v_gene: TRBV11-2
abundance: .
j_gene: TRBJ2-7
d_gene: TRBD1
CDR3nt: TGTGCCAGCAGCTTGTACGTCGGGACAGGGGAAAACGAGCAGTACTTC
CDR3aa: CASSLYVGTGENEQYF

v_gene: TRBV18
abundance: few
j_gene: TRBJ2-3
d_gene: TRBD1
CDR3nt: TGTGCCAGCTCACCCGGAGAAGGGACAGGGTCCTTGGATACGCAGTATTTT
CDR3aa: CASSPGEGTGSLDTQYF